This T cell receptor beta chain comes out of a study of OX40 agonist ivuxolimab in advanced cancers. Study-level background: From about 23 to 85 years was the age range, with a mean of around 57 years, and approximately 84% were male. Study-wide points: Among patients with partial responses at 0.1-3.0 mg/kg, clonal expansion was among the lowest. There were also nonresponders showing low normalized T-cell clonal expansion.

Germline CDR1 GTSNPN, CDR2 SVGIG (reference sequence). The CDR3 extends over 15 amino acids. The J segment lost 2 bases and the V segment lost 4 bases, leaving 5 bases of the junction unmatched. Systemic immunosuppression or autoimmune disease history was grounds to exclude patients. Points on this clone: The antigen is not known.

TCRdb's copy holds only in-frame clones and misses some; the assay was immunoSEQ multiplex PCR. The sample shows about 23,000 clones, approximately 90% of them seen only once. This chain uses TRBV30 with TRBJ1-3; 10 nucleotides match TRBD1. This sequence was found in an adult with an advanced solid tumor such as melanoma, head and neck, liver or kidney cancer. Material: CD4+ or CD8+ T cells sorted from blood, obtained in a trial of the OX40 agonist ivuxolimab. Here the CDR3 DNA reads TGTGCCTGGAATAAGGACAGGGGGACTGGAAACACCATATATTTT. Protein sequence: CAWNKDRGTGNTIYF. Based on the CDR3 plus reference TRBV30 and TRBJ1-3, the full variable domain is SQTIHQWPATLVQPVGSPLSLECTVEGTSNPNLYWYRQAAGRGLQLLFYSVGIGQISSEVPQNLSASRPQDRQFILSSKKLLLSDSGFYLCAWNKDRGTGNTIYFGEGSWLTVV.